The rows below give T cell receptor beta chains drawn from one sample of a study of T cells after yellow fever vaccination. TCRdb called the 5' RACE reads again in MiXCR, with one record for every CDR3 protein. This table holds approximately 260,000 distinct CDR3 sequences, 5.2% found once. The material sequenced was CD4+ T cells sorted from PBMCs, taken on the day of the yellow fever booster vaccination. The receptors derive from a man between 18 and 35 years old who received the YFV17D yellow fever vaccine. Both conserved end residues are part of each CDR3. A D gene is named only where the DNA matches it firmly. Size is stated for part of the rows, as once, few or many counts, or as a class when the clone is expanded.

clone size: few
V gene: TRBV5-1
D gene: NA
J gene: TRBJ2-5
CDR3 DNA: TGCGCCAGCAGCTGGGACAAGAGTGGTCGGGAGACCCAGTACTTC
CDR3 protein: CASSWDKSGRETQYF

clone size: NA
V gene: TRBV6-5
D gene: NA
J gene: TRBJ1-2
CDR3 DNA: TGTGCCAGCAGCCCTGAGGGAAGAGCAAACTATGGCTACACCTTC
CDR3 protein: CASSPEGRANYGYTF

clone size: few
V gene: TRBV7-9
D gene: NA
J gene: TRBJ1-1
CDR3 DNA: TGTGCCAGCAGCTTACTAAGGCAGACGACTGAAGCTTTCTTT
CDR3 protein: CASSLLRQTTEAFF

clone size: few
V gene: TRBV20-1
D gene: NA
J gene: TRBJ1-5
CDR3 DNA: TGCAGTGCTAGAGGGGTTTTCGGCAATCAGCCCCAGCATTTT
CDR3 protein: CSARGVFGNQPQHF

clone size: NA
V gene: TRBV18
D gene: TRBD1
J gene: TRBJ1-6
CDR3 DNA: TGTGCCAGCTCAGCGGGACAGGCGAATTCACCCCTCCACTTT
CDR3 protein: CASSAGQANSPLHF

clone size: NA
V gene: TRBV4-3
D gene: NA
J gene: TRBJ2-5
CDR3 DNA: TGCGCCAGCAGCCAATCCTGGGGGGTTTGGGAGACCCAGTACTTC
CDR3 protein: CASSQSWGVWETQYF

clone size: many
V gene: TRBV7-3
D gene: NA
J gene: TRBJ2-6
CDR3 DNA: TGTGCCAGCAGCTTAGGGGCGGCCAACGTCCTGACTTTC
CDR3 protein: CASSLGAANVLTF

clone size: few
V gene: TRBV20-1
D gene: NA
J gene: TRBJ1-4
CDR3 DNA: TGCAGTGCTAAAACAGGGCACAGGGAAAAACTGTTTTTT
CDR3 protein: CSAKTGHREKLFF

clone size: many
V gene: TRBV7-3
D gene: NA
J gene: TRBJ2-4
CDR3 DNA: TGTGCCAGCAGCTTAACGGTGCAGGACATTCAGTACTTC
CDR3 protein: CASSLTVQDIQYF

clone size: many
V gene: TRBV7-2
D gene: NA
J gene: TRBJ2-5
CDR3 DNA: TGTGCCAGCAGCTTAAGTGGTCGAGAGACCCAGTACTTC
CDR3 protein: CASSLSGRETQYF

clone size: many
V gene: TRBV6-2/TRBV6-3
D gene: TRBD1
J gene: TRBJ1-1
CDR3 DNA: TGTGCCAGCAGTTTCGGACAGGGTAACACTGAAGCTTTCTTT
CDR3 protein: CASSFGQGNTEAFF

clone size: few
V gene: TRBV20-1
D gene: NA
J gene: TRBJ1-4
CDR3 DNA: TGCAGTGCTACCCAAGATAATGAAAAACTGTTTTTT
CDR3 protein: CSATQDNEKLFF

clone size: few
V gene: TRBV4-2
D gene: NA
J gene: TRBJ2-3
CDR3 DNA: TGTGCCAGCAGCCAACAGGTATCTAGCACAGATACGCAGTATTTT
CDR3 protein: CASSQQVSSTDTQYF

clone size: many
V gene: TRBV7-2
D gene: NA
J gene: TRBJ1-2
CDR3 DNA: TGTGCCAGCAGCTGGTTCGGGGCCAACACGATCTATGGCTACACCTTC
CDR3 protein: CASSWFGANTIYGYTF

clone size: NA
V gene: TRBV4-2
D gene: TRBD2
J gene: TRBJ2-5
CDR3 DNA: TGTGCCAGCAGCCAAGATTGGGCGGGGGGGCTTAGTAAGACCCAGTACTTC
CDR3 protein: CASSQDWAGGLSKTQYF

clone size: NA
V gene: TRBV6-5
D gene: NA
J gene: TRBJ2-7
CDR3 DNA: TGTGCCAGCAACTATAGGGCAGGAGCCTACGAGCAGTACTTC
CDR3 protein: CASNYRAGAYEQYF

clone size: many
V gene: TRBV24-1
D gene: TRBD1
J gene: TRBJ2-1
CDR3 DNA: TGTGCCACCAGTCCAGGGGGTTTCTACAATGAGCAGTTCTTC
CDR3 protein: CATSPGGFYNEQFF

clone size: once
V gene: TRBV10-3
D gene: NA
J gene: TRBJ2-3
CDR3 DNA: TGTGCCATCAGCCCTCGGCCTCCAGATACGCAGTATTTT
CDR3 protein: CAISPRPPDTQYF

clone size: many
V gene: TRBV7-3
D gene: NA
J gene: TRBJ1-1
CDR3 DNA: TGTGCCAGCAGCCCCCATGGACATGCTATTGAAGCTTTCTTT
CDR3 protein: CASSPHGHAIEAFF

clone size: NA
V gene: TRBV2
D gene: NA
J gene: TRBJ1-2
CDR3 DNA: TGTGCCAGCAGCGCCGCGGGGAGGAGCGGAGATGGCTACACCTTC
CDR3 protein: CASSAAGRSGDGYTF

clone size: few
V gene: TRBV5-1
D gene: TRBD2
J gene: TRBJ2-2
CDR3 DNA: TGCGCCAGCAGCTCCCTAGCGGGGGGCCGGGCCGGGGAGCTGTTTTTT
CDR3 protein: CASSSLAGGRAGELFF

clone size: few
V gene: TRBV5-6
D gene: NA
J gene: TRBJ2-5
CDR3 DNA: TGTGCCAGCAGCCGCTGGGGGACCTCAGGGACCCAGTACTTC
CDR3 protein: CASSRWGTSGTQYF

clone size: many
V gene: TRBV7-2
D gene: NA
J gene: TRBJ1-4
CDR3 DNA: TGTGCCAGCAGCTTGGGGGGCGAAGCAAGTGAAAAACTGTTTTTT
CDR3 protein: CASSLGGEASEKLFF

clone size: few
V gene: TRBV5-1
D gene: NA
J gene: TRBJ2-1
CDR3 DNA: TGCGCCAGCAGCGCCCAAGGGGGGCCGAATGAGCAGTTCTTC
CDR3 protein: CASSAQGGPNEQFF

clone size: NA
V gene: TRBV29-1
D gene: TRBD1
J gene: TRBJ2-1
CDR3 DNA: TGCAGCGTTGGAGGGGGCCTTATTCACCATGAGCAGTTCTTC
CDR3 protein: CSVGGGLIHHEQFF

clone size: few
V gene: TRBV6-5
D gene: TRBD1
J gene: TRBJ1-1
CDR3 DNA: TGTGCCAGCAGTTACTCGACAGGGCTGATAACTGAAGCTTTCTTT
CDR3 protein: CASSYSTGLITEAFF

clone size: many
V gene: TRBV4-3
D gene: TRBD1
J gene: TRBJ2-7
CDR3 DNA: TGCGCCAGCAGCCAAGGCGGGCAGGGGGCGTACGAGCAGTACTTC
CDR3 protein: CASSQGGQGAYEQYF

clone size: few
V gene: TRBV6-2/TRBV6-3
D gene: TRBD1
J gene: TRBJ1-1
CDR3 DNA: TGTGCCAGCAGAGACCGACAGGGCTTCAACACTGAAGCTTTCTTT
CDR3 protein: CASRDRQGFNTEAFF

clone size: NA
V gene: TRBV6-5
D gene: NA
J gene: TRBJ1-3
CDR3 DNA: TGTGCCAGCAGTTACTCGGGCGGCTCTGGAAACACCATATATTTT
CDR3 protein: CASSYSGGSGNTIYF

clone size: NA
V gene: TRBV25-1
D gene: TRBD1
J gene: TRBJ1-2
CDR3 DNA: TGTGCCAGCAGTGAAACGAAGACAGGGGAGGTGAGGGGCTACACCTTC
CDR3 protein: CASSETKTGEVRGYTF

clone size: NA
V gene: TRBV7-3
D gene: TRBD1
J gene: TRBJ2-3
CDR3 DNA: TGTGCCAGCAGCGGGACAGGGGGCTCAGATACGCAGTATTTT
CDR3 protein: CASSGTGGSDTQYF

clone size: many
V gene: TRBV7-2
D gene: TRBD2
J gene: TRBJ2-1
CDR3 DNA: TGTGCCAGCAGAAGCAGACTAGCGGGGGGGCAGTACAATGAGCAGTTCTTC
CDR3 protein: CASRSRLAGGQYNEQFF

clone size: NA
V gene: TRBV7-2
D gene: TRBD1
J gene: TRBJ1-2
CDR3 DNA: TGTGCCAGCAGCCTCGCGCGGGCAGGGGGCACCTATGGCTACACCTTC
CDR3 protein: CASSLARAGGTYGYTF

clone size: many
V gene: TRBV6-6
D gene: TRBD1
J gene: TRBJ2-1
CDR3 DNA: TGTGCCAGCAGTGACCCCCATGACAGGGGGGAATCTGAGCAGTTCTTC
CDR3 protein: CASSDPHDRGESEQFF

clone size: NA
V gene: TRBV4-1
D gene: NA
J gene: TRBJ1-5
CDR3 DNA: TGCGCCAGCAGCCAAGATATTAGCGGGAGTGGGCAGCCCCAGCATTTT
CDR3 protein: CASSQDISGSGQPQHF

clone size: many
V gene: TRBV7-2
D gene: NA
J gene: TRBJ1-1
CDR3 DNA: TGTGCCAGCAGCCCGGGGCTCATGAACACTGAAGCTTTCTTT
CDR3 protein: CASSPGLMNTEAFF

clone size: NA
V gene: TRBV12-3/TRBV12-4
D gene: NA
J gene: TRBJ1-5
CDR3 DNA: TGTGCCAGCGGGGGGCCAGGGGGCAATCAGCCCCAGCATTTT
CDR3 protein: CASGGPGGNQPQHF

clone size: NA
V gene: TRBV20-1
D gene: NA
J gene: TRBJ2-4
CDR3 DNA: TGCAGTGCTAAAAGGACTGGACTAAACATTCAGTACTTC
CDR3 protein: CSAKRTGLNIQYF

clone size: many
V gene: TRBV7-2
D gene: TRBD2
J gene: TRBJ2-2
CDR3 DNA: TGTGCCAGCAGCTTATTTAGCGGGGGTAACACCGGGGAGCTGTTTTTT
CDR3 protein: CASSLFSGGNTGELFF

clone size: many
V gene: TRBV6-5
D gene: NA
J gene: TRBJ2-5
CDR3 DNA: TGTGCCAGCAGTCGGGACCGACTTAGAGAGACCCAGTACTTC
CDR3 protein: CASSRDRLRETQYF

clone size: many
V gene: TRBV5-1
D gene: NA
J gene: TRBJ2-1
CDR3 DNA: TGCGCCAGCAGCTTGCCAGACACAGGCTACAATGAGCAGTTCTTC
CDR3 protein: CASSLPDTGYNEQFF

clone size: many
V gene: TRBV29-1
D gene: NA
J gene: TRBJ1-2
CDR3 DNA: TGCAGCGTTGCCTCCTACTTTAGACGGGGTAACTATGGCTACACCTTC
CDR3 protein: CSVASYFRRGNYGYTF

clone size: few
V gene: TRBV30
D gene: NA
J gene: TRBJ2-5
CDR3 DNA: TGTGCCTGGAGTGTCGTCTCGGGGCAAGAGACCCAGTACTTC
CDR3 protein: CAWSVVSGQETQYF

clone size: few
V gene: TRBV24-1
D gene: NA
J gene: TRBJ1-6
CDR3 DNA: TGTGCCACCATCCTCTCGAAGGACAGATATAATTCACCCCTCCACTTT
CDR3 protein: CATILSKDRYNSPLHF

clone size: many
V gene: TRBV12-3/TRBV12-4
D gene: TRBD1
J gene: TRBJ2-6
CDR3 DNA: TGTGCCAGAAACGATACTAGGAGGCACAGGGGCCTCGCTGGGGCCAACGTCCTGACTTTC
CDR3 protein: CARNDTRRHRGLAGANVLTF

clone size: NA
V gene: TRBV4-2
D gene: TRBD1
J gene: TRBJ1-2
CDR3 DNA: TGTGCCAGCAGCCAAGCCCAGGACAGGGGGCACGGCTACACCTTC
CDR3 protein: CASSQAQDRGHGYTF

clone size: NA
V gene: TRBV12-3/TRBV12-4
D gene: NA
J gene: TRBJ2-1
CDR3 DNA: TGTGCCAGCAGCAAAACCTGGGGGGGGCTATTACAAGATGAGCTGTTCTTC
CDR3 protein: CASSKTWGGLLQDELFF

clone size: many
V gene: TRBV12-3/TRBV12-4
D gene: TRBD1
J gene: TRBJ2-5
CDR3 DNA: TGTGCCAGCAGGTCGACAGGGGGAGCGACCCAGTACTTC
CDR3 protein: CASRSTGGATQYF

clone size: few
V gene: TRBV10-3
D gene: NA
J gene: TRBJ1-5
CDR3 DNA: TGTGCCATCAGTGAGTTTTTCCAGCCCCAGCATTTT
CDR3 protein: CAISEFFQPQHF

clone size: many
V gene: TRBV7-2
D gene: NA
J gene: TRBJ2-6
CDR3 DNA: TGTGCCAGCAGCTTTTTTGGGGCCAACGTCCTGACTTTC
CDR3 protein: CASSFFGANVLTF

clone size: NA
V gene: TRBV24-1
D gene: NA
J gene: TRBJ2-5
CDR3 DNA: TGTGCCACCAGTGATTCGCGTACCGGCGGCCAAGAGACCCAGTACTTC
CDR3 protein: CATSDSRTGGQETQYF